This T cell receptor (beta chain) was observed in a study of cytomegalovirus exposure and HLA in healthy donors. Study-wide results and limits: Despite most TCR sequences being rare, some public TCRs occurred in many donors. Among immune exposure information, only CMV serostatus was available. V- and J-gene trimming in TCR beta was tied to a missense DCLRE1C variant by an analysis performed later.

As regards this clone: Its antigen is undetermined.

This CDR3 is built from 11 residues. CDR1 MNHNY and CDR2 SVGAGI come from the germline V gene (reference sequence). V lost 8 bases and J lost 0, with 3 bases in between. PCR amplification relied on 60 Vbeta primers (plus 13 Jbeta primers). Sequenced by immunoSEQ multiplex PCR; TCRdb stores in-frame clones only, minus some. The sample contains roughly 100,000 clones, about 77% of which appear only once. The specimen sequenced was PBMCs. The genes are TRBV6-6 and TRBJ2-3; no definite D call. The clonotype comes from a woman aged 18-35 years in good health and CMV-seropositive. CDR3: CASQSTDTQYF. Here the CDR3 DNA reads TGTGCCAGCCAGAGCACAGATACGCAGTATTTT.